This T cell receptor beta chain was recorded in a study of CD8 T cells in ankylosing spondylitis (dated by TCRdb to 2015 to 2018). The study in broad terms: The study set out to find disease-linked TCR variants by profiling T cell receptor beta repertoires in ankylosing spondylitis patients and healthy donors. The full study cohort comprised approximately 23 ankylosing spondylitis patients and 110 or so healthy donors. Samples of peripheral blood were taken, and for ankylosing spondylitis patients, synovial fluid was collected as well. Here is what the overall study found, with its caveats: Some TCR beta motif variants had previously been reported in synovial fluid and blood of reactive arthritis patients, which suggested common disease-initiation mechanisms. A TCR beta motif made up of several highly homologous amino acid variants appeared to be characteristic of blood from ankylosing spondylitis patients. In peripheral blood, the disease-linked clones were found at relatively low frequencies and had a CD8+ phenotype. The disease-linked clones were reported as significantly enriched in matched synovial fluid samples from ankylosing spondylitis patients.

There are many counts of this clonotype. Which antigen it targets is not known. The sample holds no much larger clone one base away, and base qualities are not on file. Sequencing was carried out with an Illumina HiSeq 2500. TCR beta libraries were prepared by quantitative 5'-RACE with molecular barcodes. In the source study's methods: A new computational method, built on a probabilistic model of VDJ rearrangement, was used to identify disease-linked TCR variants. TCRdb reworked the public reads: Q25 trimming with fastp, MiXCR clone assembly, productive beta chains retained. Rows with a matching CDR3 protein are joined into one entry that keeps the most common DNA and genes. TCRdb's processing, not the authors' own work, is the source of the V and J calls. The sample has about 39,000 distinct CDR3 sequences on record, less than 4% of them singletons. The ten largest clones capture 2.5% to 3.5% of the sample.

The TCR originated in a male donor with ankylosing spondylitis or in good health (not recorded which). Sequencing was done on a sample of blood, either unsorted or a sorted T cell fraction (not recorded which).

CDR3 loop: CASSVEGQGGGEQFF. The DNA is TGTGCCAGCAGCGTAGAGGGACAGGGGGGGGGTGAGCAGTTCTTC. The rearrangement joined TRBV9 to TRBJ2-1; 11 central nucleotides agree with TRBD1. The germline V end is reduced by 0 bases and the J end by 9 bases; junction bases left unmatched: 5. The CDR3 has 15 amino acids, counting the end cysteine and phenylalanine. The read is trimmed to its CDR3 DNA, 45 bases read in frame from base 1. The germline V gene provides CDR1 SGDLS and CDR2 YYNGEE.